This TCR beta chain was found in a study of T cells in Graves' hyperthyroidism and ophthalmopathy. About the research overall: Peripheral blood specimens were obtained at initial diagnosis, prior to any treatment.

The CDR3 runs to 17 residues. Unmatched junction bases numbered 10, after V lost 0 bases and J lost 7 bases. Germline V lookup: CDR1 SGHVS, CDR2 FNYEAQ. General study results and limits: The blood repertoire included most of the expanded thyroid clonotypes above 0.001.

Worth noting for this clonotype: Its specificity is not known.

The diagnostic basis comprised clinical symptoms, serum thyroxine and TRAb, thyroid ultrasound and orbital computed tomography. RNA transcripts provided the source from which TCR beta CDR3 regions were amplified. RT-PCR in the first round (using the HTBI primer set) targeted the TCR CDR3. TCRdb re-derived calls from the multiplex PCR reads in MiXCR, one entry per CDR3 protein. The sample gives over 350,000 distinct CDR3 sequences, less than 20% of which show up once; less than 45% is in the top ten. The sequenced sample consisted of blood. The V and J genes are TRBV7-6 and TRBJ1-4; 8 nucleotides match TRBD1. This clonotype originated in a man younger than 35 with Graves' ophthalmopathy. The CDR3 DNA reads as TGTGCCAGCAGCTTAGCACGGACAGGGAAGCAAGGTGAAAAACTGTTTTTT. Amino acid sequence: CASSLARTGKQGEKLFF.